These 5 T cell receptor beta chains share one sample of origin, sequenced in a study of patients and donors after allogeneic stem cell transplantation. TCRdb redid the calling of the RT-PCR reads with MiXCR, one entry per CDR3 protein. Here the sample spans over 400,000 distinct CDR3 sequences, 16% being singletons. Sequences were obtained from blood, either unsorted or a sorted T cell fraction (not recorded which). Source of these receptors: a human donor who was either an allogeneic HSCT recipient or a stem cell or donor lymphocyte infusion donor (not recorded which). It is not recorded whose cells these are; they may come from a transplant donor.

As for this clonotype: The conserved phenylalanine or tryptophan is not found at the CDR3 terminus, so this likely reflects a read error. The DNA is omitted, as the CDR3 cannot be located on it reliably, and the CDR3 follows TCRdb's listing. The CDR3 here is CAFPMGGPTSSTS. This rearrangement joins TRBV23-1 to TRBJ2-7; the table's D call TRBD1 went unverified against the DNA. TRBV23-1 is an ORF for which the function is uncertain. The CDR3 contains 13 residues when both ends are counted.

This clonotype was seen repeatedly, ten times or more. The chain is built from TRBV5-1 and TRBJ1-1; 11 positions match TRBD1. The germline V gene has CDR1 SGHRS and CDR2 YFSETQ. V dropped 4 bases and J dropped 3; count of bases not matched to a gene: 8. The CDR3 has 16 residues. CDR3 sequence (DNA): TGCGCCAGCAGCCTTCGGACAGGGGGCGCAGACACTGAAGCTTTCTTT. Amino acids: CASSLRTGGADTEAFF.

In this sample, this clonotype turned up a few times. The CDR3 loop reads CSALQGYTEAFF. The CDR3 DNA sequence: TGCAGTGCTTTACAGGGATACACTGAAGCTTTCTTT. This chain links TRBV20-1 with TRBJ1-1, with D perhaps TRBD1 (6 bases). V gave up 5 bases and J gave up 3 bases, with 10 bases separating them. CDR1 and CDR2 (germline): DFQATT, SNEGSKA (reference sequence). This CDR3 has 12 residues.

This clonotype was found a few times. V usage is TRBV12-3 or TRBV12-4 and J usage is TRBJ2-7, with TRBD1 matching 9 bases. CDR3 length: 14 residues. V lost 9 bases to trimming and J lost 4 bases; unmatched junction nucleotides: 10. The DNA for the CDR3 is TGTGCCAGTTCTTCCCGGACAGGGGAATACGAGCAGTACTTC. It encodes CASSSRTGEYEQYF.

The gene calls are TRBV10-3 and TRBJ2-3; 13 bases match TRBD2. J lost 3 bases, V lost 4 bases, and 4 bases had no gene match. The CDR3 has 16 residues. Germline CDR1 reads ENHRY; CDR2 reads SYGVKD. CDR3 sequence: CAISARLAGGTDTQYF. The CDR3 bases are TGTGCCATCAGTGCTAGACTAGCGGGGGGTACAGATACGCAGTATTTT.